These 32 T cell receptor beta chains were sequenced from one sample in a study of T cells in Graves' hyperthyroidism and ophthalmopathy. Authors of the study amplified TCR beta CDR3 regions from RNA transcripts. HTBI primers were the set used in a first-round RT-PCR of the TCR CDR3. TCRdb recomputed calls from the multiplex PCR reads with MiXCR, one row per CDR3 protein. The data hold roughly 61,000 distinct CDR3 sequences, with roughly 50% observed a single time. The sequenced sample consisted of blood. The source is a woman aged 60 to 75 with Graves' ophthalmopathy.

This clonotype was picked up many times. The chain uses TRBV7-6 and TRBJ2-2; 10 positions agree with TRBD1. V shed 4 bases, J shed 0 bases, and the junction held 2 bases outside the gene matches. The CDR3 runs to 16 residues. Germline V lookup: CDR1 SGHVS, CDR2 FNYEAQ. DNA of the CDR3: TGTGCCAGCAGCTACGGGACAGGGGCGAACACCGGGGAGCTGTTTTTT. It specifies CASSYGTGANTGELFF. The variable domain in full, with the rest retrieved from reference TRBV7-6 and TRBJ2-2, is GAGVSQSPRYKVTKRGQDVALRCDPISGHVSLYWYRQALGQGPEFLTYFNYEAQQDKSGLPNDRFSAERPEGSISTLTIQRTEQRDSAMYRCASSYGTGANTGELFFGEGSRLTVL.

The rearrangement links TRBV29-1 to TRBJ1-2, with TRBD1 as a possible D gene (5 bases). Germline-derived CDR1 and CDR2 are SQVTM and ANQGSEA. Trimming stripped 4 bases from V and 4 bases from J, with 10 bases between. This CDR3 contains 12 residues. The CDR3 protein is CSVASGGYGYTF. CDR3 coding DNA: TGCAGCGTTGCTAGCGGGGGCTATGGCTACACCTTC.

The rearrangement uses TRBV7-2 and TRBJ1-2, with no clear D. Trimming stripped 5 bases from V and 7 bases from J, with 11 bases between. Germline assignment: CDR1 SGHTA and CDR2 FQGNSA. This CDR3 is 12 amino acids long. The CDR3 coding sequence is TGTGCCAGCAGCCTCCAGGATGGTGGCTACACCTTC. Its protein product is CASSLQDGGYTF.

The chain combines TRBV7-2 with TRBJ2-7; TRBD2 is a possible D gene (6 bases). Germline V gene sequence: CDR1 SGHTA, CDR2 FQGNSA. This CDR3 region has 12 residues. V gave up 2 bases and J gave up 5 bases, with 7 bases separating them. CDR3 DNA: TGTGCCAGCAGCTTAACTAGCAACGAGCAGTACTTC. Protein product: CASSLTSNEQYF.

The chain combines TRBV2 with TRBJ1-1; no firm D call. This CDR3 is built from 13 residues. Germline CDR1 SNHLY, CDR2 FYNNEI. The V end was cut by 5 bases, the J end by 1 base, with 8 bases between. CDR3 nucleotide sequence: TGTGCCAGCAGTATACAGAGGAACACTGAAGCTTTCTTT. This sequence encodes CASSIQRNTEAFF.

DNA for the CDR3: TGTGCCAGCAACCTAGCGGGAGGGCTCGGCGGGGAGCTGTTTTTT. It specifies CASNLAGGLGGELFF. The chain is built from TRBV2 and TRBJ2-2, with 12 bases that match TRBD2. CDR1 and CDR2 from the germline V gene are SNHLY and FYNNEI. The CDR3 extends over 15 amino acids. The V gene end was trimmed by 7 bases and the J gene end by 7 bases; junction bases not matched to a gene: 7. Full variable domain (missing parts from reference TRBV2 and TRBJ2-2): EPEVTQTPSHQVTQMGQEVILRCVPISNHLYFYWYRQILGQKVEFLVSFYNNEISEKSEIFDDQFSVERPDGSNFTLKIRSTKLEDSAMYFCASNLAGGLGGELFFGEGSRLTVL.

This clonotype was recorded at least ten times. The chain joins TRBV7-3 to TRBJ2-2; TRBD2 is a possible D gene (6 bases). From germline, CDR1 is SGHTA and CDR2 FQGTGA. V was pared by 9 bases and J by 5 bases, with 13 bases between. CDR3 length equals 13 residues. The CDR3: CASRRVSTGELFF. CDR3 DNA: TGTGCCAGTCGGAGGGTCTCGACCGGGGAGCTGTTTTTT.

The chain recombines TRBV5-1 with TRBJ1-4; tentatively, D is TRBD1 (5 bases). The V gene lost 3 bases and the J gene lost 8 bases, with 14 bases spanning the gap. This CDR3 has 14 amino acids. The germline gives CDR1 SGHRS, CDR2 YFSETQ. The chain's CDR3 is CASSSGLAGEKLFF. CDR3 coding DNA: TGCGCCAGCAGCTCGGGACTAGCGGGAGAAAAACTGTTTTTT.

The chain combines TRBV20-1 with TRBJ1-2, with D unresolved. Germline assignment: CDR1 DFQATT and CDR2 SNEGSKA (reference sequence). The CDR3 totals 13 residues. V lost 2 bases to trimming and J lost 5 bases, with 12 bases between them. The CDR3 DNA follows: TGCAGTGCTAGATCACGGGCAGAGTATGGCTACACCTTC. This codes for CSARSRAEYGYTF.

This clonotype is categorized as medium-sized. The J gene is TRBJ2-7, the V gene TRBV12-3 or TRBV12-4; D is unclear. The CDR3 runs 12 residues. V lost 3 bases, J lost 6 bases, and 9 bases lay in between. The chain's CDR3 is CASSLFLAEQYF. CDR3 coding DNA: TGTGCCAGCAGTTTGTTCTTGGCCGAGCAGTACTTC.

The chain uses TRBV20-1 and TRBJ2-1; 7 bases agree with TRBD2. This CDR3 comprises 13 residues. Losses at the gene ends were 2 bases for V and 3 bases for J; bases not matched to a gene: 1. CDR1 is DFQATT, CDR2 SNEGSKA, per germline (reference sequence). DNA of the CDR3: TGCAGTGCTAGAACTAGCGACTACAATGAGCAGTTCTTC. Translated: CSARTSDYNEQFF.

As concerns this clonotype: Its ends do not fully match the called genes, so a read error is possible. The chain links TRBV12-3 or TRBV12-4 to TRBJ1-5, with D maybe TRBD1 (6 bases). The CDR3 has 14 amino acids. The CDR3 DNA follows: TGTTCCAGCAGTTTAAGGCAGGGGAATCAGCCCCAGCATTTT. Protein: CSSSLRQGNQPQHF.

Note on this clonotype: At one of its ends the junction is not consistent with the germline gene, which may arise from a read error. The V and J genes are TRBV9 and TRBJ2-7; D is unresolved. The CDR3 is 14 amino acids. Germline V gene data show CDR1 as SGDLS and CDR2 as YYNGEE. The CDR3 reads CASGVGLGSCEQYF. CDR3 in DNA: TGTGCCAGCGGCGTAGGTCTGGGCTCCTGCGAGCAGTACTTC.

This rearrangement joins TRBV5-1 to TRBJ1-2, with 7 bases fitting TRBD1. Trimming cost V 7 bases and J 0 bases; bases outside gene matches: 12. Germline V gives CDR1 SGHRS, CDR2 YFSETQ. This CDR3 region has 16 residues. The CDR3 DNA is TGCGCCAGCCGCCTGGCTACAGGGGCGTCTAACTATGGCTACACCTTC. Translated: CASRLATGASNYGYTF.

CDR3 sequence (DNA): TGCAGTGCCCAAGGGACTAGCGGGGACTACGAGCAGTACTTC. This encodes CSAQGTSGDYEQYF. This chain joins TRBV20-1 and TRBJ2-7; TRBD2 agrees at 13 bases. Per germline, CDR1 DFQATT and CDR2 SNEGSKA (reference sequence). The CDR3 is made up of 14 amino acids. V trimming: 6 bases; J trimming: 3 bases; junction bases outside the gene matches: 5.

This sequence joins TRBV20-1 and TRBJ1-2; TRBD1 matches at 9 bases. The V gene's germline CDR1 is DFQATT and CDR2 SNEGSKA (reference sequence). This CDR3 has 13 amino acids. Unmatched junction bases numbered 4, after V lost 6 bases and J lost 2 bases. CDR3 DNA sequence: TGCAGTGCCTTGACAGGGGGAAACTATGGCTACACCTTC. It translates to CSALTGGNYGYTF.

This clonotype was detected a few times. The V and J genes are TRBV28 and TRBJ2-5, with 13 bases identical to TRBD2. After removal of 3 bases from V and 4 bases from J, the junction contained 8 bases not matched to a gene. The CDR3 is 17 amino acids. Germline-derived CDR1 and CDR2 are MDHEN and SYDVKM. CDR3 sequence reads: CASSLVLAGGPRETQYF. CDR3 DNA sequence: TGTGCCAGCAGTTTGGTACTAGCGGGAGGGCCGCGAGAGACCCAGTACTTC.

The rearrangement joins TRBV6-2 or TRBV6-3 to TRBJ2-1, with D perhaps matching TRBD2 (6 bases). Germline lookup yields CDR1 MNHEY and CDR2 SVGEGT. The CDR3 has 17 residues. V gave up 8 bases and J gave up 4 bases, with 24 bases separating them. CDR3 region: CASSLSPGLRSYNEQFF. CDR3 coding DNA: TGTGCCAGCTCACTTTCCCCGGGACTTCGATCGTACAATGAGCAGTTCTTC.

In this sample, this clonotype turned up many times. This rearrangement joins TRBV12-3 or TRBV12-4 to TRBJ2-7, with TRBD2 identical over 16 bases. V dropped 6 bases and J dropped 0; count of bases not matched to a gene: 8. The CDR3 sequence is 18 residues long. The CDR3 protein is CASSSGLAGGPRSYEQYF. The CDR3 DNA sequence: TGTGCCAGCAGCTCGGGACTAGCGGGGGGGCCTCGCTCCTACGAGCAGTACTTC.

In regard to this clonotype: The junction departs from the called germline gene at one end, perhaps through a read error. The V gene is TRBV5-1, the J gene TRBJ2-1, with 11 bases matching TRBD2. CDR1 and CDR2 (germline): SGHRS, YFSETQ. The CDR3 length is 16 residues. The CDR3 nucleotides read TGCGCCAGCAGCCAAACTAGCGGGAGCTCCTACGATGAGCGGTTCTTC. This codes for CASSQTSGSSYDERFF.

Many counts were recorded for this clonotype. V gene TRBV6-2 or TRBV6-3 combines with J gene TRBJ1-2; TRBD1 is a possible D gene (6 bases). From germline, CDR1 is MNHEY and CDR2 SVGEGT. The CDR3 totals 13 residues. The ends were cut back, 10 bases at V and 0 bases at J, with 12 bases in the middle. The CDR3 region has the DNA TGTGCCACAACGGACAGACCTAACTATGGCTACACCTTC. This sequence encodes CATTDRPNYGYTF.

In its sample, this clonotype was seen many times. V usage is TRBV12-1 and J usage is TRBJ1-3. TRBV12-1 is annotated as a pseudogene. The CDR3 runs to 17 residues. The CDR3 loop is CASSLAADVSSGNTIYF. The CDR3 DNA sequence: TGTGCCAGCAGCCTCGCTGCGGACGTGAGCTCTGGAAACACCATATATTTT.

The V gene is TRBV18, the J gene TRBJ2-7, with 8 bases fitting TRBD2. V gave up 3 bases and J gave up 2 bases; unmatched junction bases: 6. The CDR3 length is 15 residues. The germline V gene encodes CDR1 KGHSH and CDR2 LQKENI. The CDR3 DNA reads TGTGCCAGCTCACCTGGAAGCGGGAGAACCTACGAGCAGTACTTC. It specifies CASSPGSGRTYEQYF. The full variable domain, in which reference TRBV18 and TRBJ2-7 provide the parts outside the CDR3, is NAGVMQNPRHLVRRRGQEARLRCSPMKGHSHVYWYRQLPEEGLKFMVYLQKENIIDESGMPKERFSAEFPKEGPSILRIQQVVRGDSAAYFCASSPGSGRTYEQYFGPGTRLTVT.

This clonotype is labeled medium-sized. The chain recombines TRBV20-1 with TRBJ1-2, with D perhaps TRBD1 (5 bases). Germline assignment: CDR1 DFQATT and CDR2 SNEGSKA (reference sequence). The CDR3 extends over 13 amino acids. V shed 3 bases and J shed 1 base, with 9 bases lying between them. The CDR3 is CSARTGLNYGYTF. The DNA for the CDR3 is TGCAGTGCTAGGACGGGACTTAACTATGGCTACACCTTC.

The chain joins TRBV7-8 to TRBJ2-2; D assignment may be TRBD1 or TRBD2 (5 bases each). This CDR3 has 12 residues. Germline V lookup: CDR1 SGHVS, CDR2 FQNEAQ. V lost 6 bases and J lost 7, with 9 bases in between. The CDR3 spells CASRRGDGELFF. The CDR3 region has the DNA TGTGCCAGCAGGCGAGGGGACGGGGAGCTGTTTTTT.

As for this clonotype: Germline is not matched at one junction end, which may reflect a read error. DNA of the CDR3: TGCAGCGTTCTTGGGGCCCCTAGCACCGATACGCATTATTTT. It translates to CSVLGAPSTDTHYF. The rearrangement links TRBV29-1 to TRBJ2-3; D tentatively fits TRBD1 or TRBD2 (5 bases each). CDR3 length equals 14 residues. From germline, CDR1 is SQVTM and CDR2 ANQGSEA.

This clonotype was detected ten times or more. This rearrangement joins TRBV7-6 to TRBJ2-3; D is perhaps TRBD2 (5 bases). Trimming took off 1 base at V and 2 bases at J, with 7 bases between the two ends. Germline V lookup: CDR1 SGHVS, CDR2 FNYEAQ. This CDR3 is 14 amino acids long. CDR3 in DNA: TGTGCCAGCAGCTTAGGGAGGAACACAGATACGCAGTATTTT. Its protein product is CASSLGRNTDTQYF.

This clonotype has a count of ten or more. The chain joins TRBV7-3 to TRBJ2-2; D perhaps matches TRBD1 (5 bases). Trimming pared 5 bases from V and 7 bases from J, leaving 14 bases between. The CDR3 is 14 amino acids. Germline values: CDR1 SGHTA, CDR2 FQGTGA. CDR3 nucleotide sequence: TGTGCCAGCAGCCCACAGGTGAGAGGCGGGGAGCTGTTTTTT. This encodes CASSPQVRGGELFF.

The chain uses TRBV2 and TRBJ2-1; TRBD1 matches at 7 bases. CDR3 length: 16 residues. Trimming cost V 5 bases and J 8 bases; bases outside gene matches: 15. Germline lookup yields CDR1 SNHLY and CDR2 FYNNEI. The CDR3 is CASSYSTGADRDEQFF. The CDR3 DNA reads as TGTGCCAGCAGTTACTCTACAGGGGCGGATCGCGATGAGCAGTTCTTC.

A remark on this clonotype: This may come from a read error, since a much larger clone is one base off. The chain has TRBV6-6 and TRBJ1-2; the D gene is possibly TRBD1 (5 bases). Germline CDR1 reads MNHNY; CDR2 reads SVGAGI (reference sequence). Trimming shortened V by 5 bases and J by 4 bases, and 14 bases separated the two germline ends. This CDR3 contains 14 residues. The CDR3 DNA is TGTGCCAGCAGTCGCGCAGGGAGAGTCTATGGCTACACCTTC. It is translated as CASSRAGRVYGYTF.

This clonotype showed up many times. The CDR3 is CASSQDLSVSYEQYF. The CDR3 DNA sequence: TGTGCCAGCAGCCAAGATCTTTCAGTATCCTACGAGCAGTACTTC. The V gene is TRBV3-1, the J gene TRBJ2-7; D uncertain. Germline V lookup: CDR1 LGHDT, CDR2 YNNKEL (reference sequence). The CDR3 totals 15 residues. Trimming shortened V by 0 bases and J by 1 base, and 10 bases separated the two germline ends.

J is TRBJ2-3 and V is TRBV25-1; 8 nucleotides agree with TRBD2. Germline V lookup: CDR1 MGHDK, CDR2 SYGVNS. V was clipped by 4 bases and J by 0 bases; unmatched bases: 6. The CDR3 is 16 residues long. CDR3 protein: CASSAPRGGSTDTQYF. The CDR3 bases are TGTGCCAGCAGTGCGCCTCGCGGGGGGAGCACAGATACGCAGTATTTT.